This TCR beta chain was found in a study of T cell changes during pregnancy in multiple sclerosis. Assay used: immunoSEQ multiplex PCR; TCRdb lists only in-frame clones, some missing. The table has about 67,000 clones, approximately 90% seen once. The CDR3 consists of 12 residues. V was clipped by 2 bases and J by 4 bases, with 6 bases between them. Germline loops: CDR1 MDHEN, CDR2 SYDVKM. The chain links TRBV28 to TRBJ2-7; unclear D gene. The source was peripheral blood, collected in the first trimester of pregnancy. The sequence was collected from a female donor in good health, enrolled as a control in a pregnancy study. CDR3 in amino acids: CASSLVGYEQYF. In DNA form, the CDR3 reads TGTGCCAGCAGTTTAGTCGGGTACGAGCAGTACTTC.